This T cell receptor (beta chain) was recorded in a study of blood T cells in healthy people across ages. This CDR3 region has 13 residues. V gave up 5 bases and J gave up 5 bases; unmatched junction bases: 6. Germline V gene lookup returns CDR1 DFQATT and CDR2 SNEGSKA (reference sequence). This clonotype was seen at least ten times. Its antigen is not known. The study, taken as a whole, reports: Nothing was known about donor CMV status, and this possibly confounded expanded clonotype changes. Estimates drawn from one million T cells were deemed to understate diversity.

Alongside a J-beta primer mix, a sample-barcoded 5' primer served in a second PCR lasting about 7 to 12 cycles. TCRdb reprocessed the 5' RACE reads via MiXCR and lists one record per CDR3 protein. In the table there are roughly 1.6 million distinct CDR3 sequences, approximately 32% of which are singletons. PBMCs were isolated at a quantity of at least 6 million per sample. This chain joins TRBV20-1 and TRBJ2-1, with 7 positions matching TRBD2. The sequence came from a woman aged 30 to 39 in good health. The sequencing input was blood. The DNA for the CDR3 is TGCAGTGCTCAGAGAGGGACTAACAATGAGCAGTTCTTC. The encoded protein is CSAQRGTNNEQFF.